The 21 T cell receptor beta chains below all came from one sample that was sequenced in a study of cytotoxic CD8 clonotypes in ibrutinib-treated CLL. TCRdb keeps only in-frame clones here, not all; method: immunoSEQ multiplex PCR. The profile shows 130,000 to 150,000 clones, 79% of them singletons. Sequences were derived from PBMCs, sampled after 12 months of ibrutinib treatment. These TCRs come from a human donor with chronic lymphocytic leukemia.

This rearrangement joins TRBV5-1 to TRBJ2-1; perhaps TRBD2 as D (6 bases). Trimming took off 2 bases at V and 2 bases at J, with 11 bases between the two ends. The CDR3 is made up of 15 amino acids. Germline V gene data show CDR1 as SGHRS and CDR2 as YFSETQ. The chain's CDR3 is CASSFSGITYNEQFF. CDR3 DNA sequence: TGCGCCAGCAGCTTTAGCGGAATCACCTACAATGAGCAGTTCTTC.

This sequence joins TRBV7-6 and TRBJ2-1, with 10 bases lining up with TRBD2. Unmatched junction bases numbered 1, after V lost 1 base and J lost 4 bases. The V gene's germline CDR1 is SGHVS and CDR2 FNYEAQ. The CDR3 consists of 15 residues. CDR3 DNA: TGTGCCAGCAGCTTAGAACTAGCGGGGTACAATGAGCAGTTCTTC. Its translation: CASSLELAGYNEQFF.

Here the CDR3 reads CAWSTFSPGYTF. CDR3 coding DNA: TGTGCCTGGAGCACATTCTCTCCCGGCTACACCTTC. This chain links TRBV30 with TRBJ1-2, with D hard to call. Germline V gene data show CDR1 as GTSNPN and CDR2 as SVGIG (reference sequence). The CDR3 sequence is 12 residues long. The ends were cut back, 3 bases at V and 8 bases at J, with 13 bases in the middle.

This clone was seen only a few times. The rearrangement links TRBV18 to TRBJ2-5; perhaps D is TRBD1 or TRBD2 (5 bases each). Trimming took 2 bases from V and 5 from J, leaving 12 bases between them. CDR3 size: 14 residues. Germline CDR1 KGHSH, CDR2 LQKENI. The CDR3 nucleotides read TGTGCCAGCTCACCAACTAGGGGCGAGGAGACCCAGTACTTC. Residues: CASSPTRGEETQYF. The full variable domain, rest sourced from reference TRBV18 and TRBJ2-5, is NAGVMQNPRHLVRRRGQEARLRCSPMKGHSHVYWYRQLPEEGLKFMVYLQKENIIDESGMPKERFSAEFPKEGPSILRIQQVVRGDSAAYFCASSPTRGEETQYFGPGTRLLVL.

The chain combines TRBV9 with TRBJ2-7; 9 nucleotides agree with TRBD2. V shed 0 bases and J 3 bases; nucleotides not matched to a gene: 7. CDR3 size: 16 residues. CDR1 SGDLS and CDR2 YYNGEE come from the germline V gene. The CDR3 sequence is CASSVGVAGVYYEQYF. CDR3 in DNA: TGTGCCAGCAGCGTAGGGGTAGCGGGAGTATACTACGAGCAGTACTTC.

The chain couples TRBV4-3 to TRBJ1-2, with a possible D match to TRBD1 (5 bases). Germline V gives CDR1 LGHNA, CDR2 YSLEER. The CDR3 loop spans 16 amino acids. The V and J ends lost 0 bases and 8 bases respectively, with 19 bases between them. The CDR3 reads CASSQDRGPPDPGYTF. In nucleotides, the CDR3 is TGCGCCAGCAGCCAAGATAGGGGCCCCCCCGACCCCGGCTACACCTTC.

The chain uses TRBV19 and TRBJ2-7; TRBD1 agrees at 9 bases. The J segment lost 4 bases and the V segment lost 0 bases, leaving 7 bases of the junction unmatched. Germline V gives CDR1 LNHDA, CDR2 SQIVND (reference sequence). This CDR3 region has 16 residues. The CDR3 DNA is TGTGCCAGTAGTATAGACCGGGACAGGGTGGAATACGAGCAGTACTTC. Translation: CASSIDRDRVEYEQYF.

The rearrangement links TRBV4-3 to TRBJ1-1, with a tentative D call TRBD1 (6 bases). The V end lost 2 bases, the J end lost 4 bases, and 14 bases lay between the germline ends. The CDR3 covers 15 residues. CDR1 and CDR2 (germline): LGHNA, YSLEER. In nucleotides, the CDR3 is TGCGCCAGCAGCCAATTGGGGGGCGTCGGCACTGAAGCTTTCTTT. Its translation is CASSQLGGVGTEAFF.

This clone has a handful of counts. The chain couples TRBV30 to TRBJ2-2; D is unresolved. Germline V lookup: CDR1 GTSNPN, CDR2 SVGIG (reference sequence). V gave up 2 bases and J gave up 4 bases, with 5 bases separating them. This CDR3 is built from 12 residues. The CDR3 is CAWSIITGELFF. In DNA, the CDR3 is TGTGCCTGGAGTATTATCACCGGGGAGCTGTTTTTT.

This clone was seen once. The chain carries TRBV4-1 and TRBJ2-3, with D uncertain. V lost 5 bases, J lost 0 bases, and 12 bases lay in between. Per the germline V gene, CDR1 is MGHRA and CDR2 is YSYEKL. This CDR3 is 15 amino acids long. The CDR3 here is CASSDGEPSTDTQYF. The CDR3 bases are TGCGCCAGCAGCGACGGTGAACCTAGCACAGATACGCAGTATTTT.

This sequence joins TRBV29-1 and TRBJ2-6, with D hard to call. The CDR3 length is 17 residues. The V and J ends lost 4 bases and 3 bases respectively, with 19 bases between them. Germline V gives CDR1 SQVTM, CDR2 ANQGSEA. CDR3 sequence reads: CSVGLGVLGFGANVLTF. DNA of the CDR3: TGCAGCGTTGGTCTTGGAGTTCTCGGCTTTGGGGCCAACGTCCTGACTTTC.

The chain recombines TRBV4-2 with TRBJ1-1; D is perhaps TRBD1 (5 bases). There are 16 residues in the CDR3. Germline CDR1 is LGHNA and CDR2 is YNFKEQ. V lost 3 bases and J lost 6, with 20 bases in between. CDR3 sequence: CASSHTMGPSGAEAFF. The CDR3 DNA reads TGTGCCAGCAGCCATACAATGGGACCCTCTGGCGCTGAAGCTTTCTTT.

This sequence joins TRBV5-6 and TRBJ2-7; 9 nucleotides agree with TRBD2. This CDR3 spans 16 amino acids. Germline CDR1 is SGHDT and CDR2 is YYEEEE. V lost 0 bases to trimming and J lost 7 bases; unmatched junction nucleotides: 11. CDR3 loop: CASSLGWGSGSWEQYF. In DNA, the CDR3 is TGTGCCAGCAGCTTGGGGTGGGGTAGCGGGAGTTGGGAGCAGTACTTC.

The gene calls are TRBV6-6 and TRBJ2-7; a weak D match, TRBD2 (6 bases). CDR1 and CDR2 (germline): MNHNY, SVGAGI (reference sequence). The CDR3 runs to 14 residues. The germline V and J ends were trimmed by 7 bases and 6 bases, with 19 bases remaining between them. CDR3 coding DNA: TGTGCCAGCACCAGAGGGACCTGGGGACTCGAGCAGTACTTC. Protein: CASTRGTWGLEQYF.

CDR3 sequence (DNA): TGTGCCAGCAGCTTAGGGACTAGCGGGGCCTACGAGCAGTACTTC. Translation gives CASSLGTSGAYEQYF. This chain uses TRBV11-2 with TRBJ2-7; 12 nucleotides match TRBD2. Germline CDR1 SGHAT, CDR2 FQNNGV. The CDR3 is 15 amino acids. J was trimmed by 2 bases and V by 1 base; bases with no gene match: 0. The full variable domain, rest sourced from reference TRBV11-2 and TRBJ2-7, is EAGVAQSPRYKIIEKRQSVAFWCNPISGHATLYWYQQILGQGPKLLIQFQNNGVVDDSQLPKDRFSAERLKGVDSTLKIQPAKLEDSAVYLCASSLGTSGAYEQYFGPGTRLTVT.

The chain couples TRBV5-6 to TRBJ2-7; 10 bases line up with TRBD2. CDR1 is SGHDT, CDR2 YYEEEE, per germline. V lost 4 bases, J lost 0 bases, and 4 bases stayed unmatched. The length of the CDR3 is 15 residues. CDR3 residues: CASSAGTSASYEQYF. CDR3 DNA sequence: TGTGCCAGCAGCGCCGGGACTAGCGCCTCCTACGAGCAGTACTTC.

In its sample, this clone was seen a few times. The CDR3 protein is CASSLLGTGMNYGYTF. The CDR3 bases are TGTGCCAGCAGCTTGTTGGGGACAGGGATGAACTATGGCTACACCTTC. This sequence joins TRBV5-6 and TRBJ1-2; 9 bases are shared with TRBD1. This CDR3 spans 16 amino acids. V shed 1 base, J shed 2 bases, and the junction held 6 bases outside the gene matches. In germline, CDR1 is SGHDT, CDR2 YYEEEE. The full variable domain, completed using reference TRBV5-6 and TRBJ1-2, is DAGVTQSPTHLIKTRGQQVTLRCSPKSGHDTVSWYQQALGQGPQFIFQYYEEEERQRGNFPDRFSGHQFPNYSSELNVNALLLGDSALYLCASSLLGTGMNYGYTFGSGTRLTVV.

This chain connects TRBV5-4 to TRBJ2-5, with 11 nucleotides matching TRBD1. Trimming cost V 4 bases and J 5 bases; bases outside gene matches: 7. Germline V gene sequence: CDR1 SGHNT, CDR2 YYREEE (reference sequence). The CDR3 loop spans 15 amino acids. The CDR3 loop reads CASSLGQGAGETQYF. In DNA form, the CDR3 reads TGTGCCAGCAGCCTCGGACAGGGGGCGGGGGAGACCCAGTACTTC.

The chain recombines TRBV6-6 with TRBJ2-1; TRBD2 agrees at 7 bases. The CDR3 is made up of 14 amino acids. Per the germline V gene, CDR1 is MNHNY and CDR2 is SVGAGI (reference sequence). The trim removed 7 bases at V and 6 bases at J, leaving 9 bases unmatched. CDR3 DNA: TGTGCCAGCAATCCAAGTGGGACTATCAATGAGCAGTTCTTC. This translates into CASNPSGTINEQFF.

V usage is TRBV21-1 and J usage is TRBJ2-5; the table's D gene call, TRBD2, was not cross checked with the DNA. TRBV21-1 is termed a pseudogene. The CDR3 totals 16 residues. As DNA, the CDR3 is TGTGCCAGCAGCGCTCGGACTAGCGGGAGGTGGGAGACCCAGTACTTC. This translates into CASSARTSGRWETQYF.

The chain combines TRBV30 with TRBJ2-1, with 8 bases that match TRBD2. Germline trimming cut 1 base from V and 6 bases from J; bases unmatched to any gene: 8. CDR3 size: 15 residues. Germline lookup yields CDR1 GTSNPN and CDR2 SVGIG (reference sequence). In nucleotides, the CDR3 is TGTGCCTGGAGTGGCTTGGGCGGGGGGCGCAATGAGCAGTTCTTC. Protein sequence: CAWSGLGGGRNEQFF.